The text below deals with one T cell receptor (beta chain). What it recognizes is unknown. Several immunoSEQ plates received, in even portions, the genomic DNA of each subset. Only in-frame clones appear in the TCRdb table, and some are missing; sequencing was by immunoSEQ multiplex PCR. The profile shows about 490,000 clones, around 73% of them singletons. V was cut by 1 base and J by 1 base, with 8 bases left in between. This CDR3 spans 14 amino acids. The germline gives CDR1 SGDLS, CDR2 YYNGEE. Samples left unsorted employed roughly 90 million PBMCs for genomic DNA. The data stem from a study of shared clonotypes between healthy human individuals. Study details: The composition of the donors was a couple of women and three men aged 18 to 49.

Study results and caveats: Only a few donors were included, so the genetic and exposure-history diversity represented was limited.

Sequencing was performed on PBMCs. This rearrangement joins TRBV9 to TRBJ1-1; no firm D call. The sequence was collected from a woman aged 40 to 50 in good health. Some clones in this sample may be carry-over from other donors' samples. CDR3 bases: TGTGCCAGCAGCGTATGGGCAGCGAACACTGAAGCTTTCTTT. Translation: CASSVWAANTEAFF.